Here is one TCR beta chain with its context. This sample stems from a study of cytomegalovirus exposure and HLA in healthy donors. Study information: The 100 to 150 validation repertoires and the roughly 680 first-cohort repertoires shared a platform, a later analysis reported.

The CDR3 spans 16 residues. V shed 0 bases and J shed 0 bases, with 8 bases lying between them. CDR1 is LGHNA and CDR2 is YNFKEQ in the germline V gene. TCRdb's table, derived via immunoSEQ multiplex PCR, lists solely in-frame clones and lacks some. The sample yields approximately 150,000 clones, around 87% seen once. J is TRBJ2-2 and V is TRBV4-2; no definite D call. The sample taken for sequencing was PBMCs. The sequence was obtained from a man in his late teens or twenties in good health and CMV-seropositive. The CDR3 spells CASSQDYYSNTGELFF. The CDR3 bases are TGTGCCAGCAGCCAAGATTACTACTCGAACACCGGGGAGCTGTTTTTT.